The table lists the clone carrying this T cell receptor beta chain with many counts. Its matching antigen is unknown. This entry comes from a study of breast tumors, draining lymph nodes, adjacent tissues. Findings and caveats of the study: Luminal-like breast cancer showed significantly higher tumor–nontumor repertoire similarity than basal-like. Data only fit, rather than demonstrated, lymph node origin of most tumor T cells. Tumors had less TCR diversity than lymph nodes, more than nontumor tissue. Findings are consistent with lymph node origin and intratumoral expansion of most tumor T cells.

TCRdb ran MiXCR on the multiplex PCR reads and lists one entry per CDR3 protein. The sample has about 25,000 distinct CDR3 sequences; 20% to 25% are singletons. This clonotype originated in a female donor with breast cancer. Some clones in this sample may be carry-over from other donors' samples. The sequenced sample consisted of breast tumor tissue.

In nucleotides, the CDR3 is TGTGCCTGGAGTACGCAGGGGGGCTACAATGAGCAGTTCTTC. Translating gives CAWSTQGGYNEQFF. This chain uses TRBV30 with TRBJ2-1, with D tentatively TRBD1 (7 bases). V dropped 2 bases and J dropped 3 bases, with 11 bases sitting between them. The CDR3 totals 14 residues. The germline gives CDR1 GTSNPN, CDR2 SVGIG (reference sequence).